This TCR beta chain derives from a study of ipilimumab plus nivolumab after autologous stem cell transplantation. At the level of the study: Typical patient got a handful of ipilimumab doses and about eight nivolumab doses (median).

Sequenced by immunoSEQ multiplex PCR; TCRdb stores in-frame clones only, minus some. Of roughly 17,000 clones in the sample, 70% to 85% were seen once. The length of the CDR3 is 14 residues. With V trimmed by 3 bases and J by 12 bases, 5 bases remained unmatched. Germline V gene data show CDR1 as SGHTS and CDR2 as YDEGEE. The chain is built from TRBV5-8 and TRBJ2-1; 14 positions match TRBD2. This TCR was recovered from a male donor with diffuse large B-cell lymphoma. Sequences were derived from PBMCs, sampled in a trial of ipilimumab plus nivolumab as post-transplant consolidation. Written as DNA, the CDR3 is TGTGCCAGCAGCTCAGGACTAGCGGGAGGTCGGCAGTTCTTC. Its translation is CASSSGLAGGRQFF.